The clone carrying this T cell receptor (beta chain) was seen a single time. Its antigen remains unknown. TCRdb's copy holds only in-frame clones and misses some; the assay was immunoSEQ multiplex PCR. The table includes 120,000 or so clones, around nine tenths detected once. The record originates from a study of cytomegalovirus exposure and HLA in healthy donors. Study results and limitations: It was 150 to 200 TCR beta chains that were listed as cytomegalovirus-associated.

Source material: PBMCs. The TCR comes from a woman aged 18-29 years in good health and CMV-seronegative.

The CDR3 loop is CASSRAGGQYNEQFF. The CDR3, as DNA: TGTGCCAGTAGTAGGGCGGGAGGACAATACAATGAGCAGTTCTTC. This sequence joins TRBV19 and TRBJ2-1, with 8 bases lining up with TRBD2. Germline V gene data show CDR1 as LNHDA and CDR2 as SQIVND (reference sequence). After removal of 4 bases from V and 4 bases from J, the junction contained 6 bases not matched to a gene. This CDR3 is built from 15 residues.